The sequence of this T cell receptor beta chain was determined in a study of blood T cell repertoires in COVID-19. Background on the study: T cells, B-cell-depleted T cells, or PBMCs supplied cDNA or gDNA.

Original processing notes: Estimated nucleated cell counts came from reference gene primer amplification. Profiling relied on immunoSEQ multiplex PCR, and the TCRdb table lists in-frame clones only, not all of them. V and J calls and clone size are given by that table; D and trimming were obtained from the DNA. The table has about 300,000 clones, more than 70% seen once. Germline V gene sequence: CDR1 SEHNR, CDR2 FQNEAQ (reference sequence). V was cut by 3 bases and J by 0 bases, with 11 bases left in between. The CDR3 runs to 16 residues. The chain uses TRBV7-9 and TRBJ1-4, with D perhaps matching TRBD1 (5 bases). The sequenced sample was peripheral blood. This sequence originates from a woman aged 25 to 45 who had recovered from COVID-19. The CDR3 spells CASSFGQGTTNEKLFF. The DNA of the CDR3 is TGTGCCAGCAGCTTCGGACAAGGCACAACTAATGAAAAACTGTTTTTT.